The clone carrying this T cell receptor beta chain was observed once. Its cognate antigen is unknown. Produced via immunoSEQ multiplex PCR; TCRdb's table is partial and in-frame only. The sample contains more than 85,000 clones, 65% to 85% of which appear only once. This specimen comes from a study of PD-1 blockade in mismatch repair-deficient tumors. Broader study findings: Tumor-resident clones, often absent from pretreatment blood, expanded after pembrolizumab and then contracted.

Looked up from germline, CDR1 is SGHDT and CDR2 is YYEEEE. Trimming at V came to 0 bases and at J to 2 bases, leaving 7 bases not matched to a gene. The CDR3 consists of 16 residues. V gene TRBV5-6 combines with J gene TRBJ2-7, with 8 bases lining up with TRBD1. This specimen consisted of peripheral blood, obtained roughly 35 weeks after starting pembrolizumab. This TCR was sampled from an adult with mismatch repair-deficient cancer. CDR3 amino acids: CASSLGRDRTTYEQYF. The CDR3 nucleotides are TGTGCCAGCAGCTTGGGCCGGGACAGGACTACCTACGAGCAGTACTTC.